Below, 21 T cell receptor beta chains from the same sample are listed, as sequenced in a study of regulatory T cells in long-lasting Graves disease. To make TCR beta libraries, researchers used iRepertoire HTBI primers and Arm-PCR of CDR3 regions. MiXCR was run by TCRdb on the multiplex PCR reads, yielding one entry per CDR3 protein. The sample lists fewer than 400,000 distinct CDR3 sequences, roughly a fifth occurring once. This sample's time point: persistent/refractory GD, antithyroid drugs over 5 years with positive TRAb. Researchers made the TCR library from RNA that was extracted from PBMCs. Sequenced material: peripheral blood mononuclear cells (PBMCs), taken when the disease was refractory, from a patient treated with antithyroid drugs. These TCRs come from a female donor with Graves disease.

In this sample, this clonotype turned up many times. V gene TRBV29-1 combines with J gene TRBJ2-7; 11 positions agree with TRBD1. V dropped 4 bases and J dropped 6; count of bases not matched to a gene: 11. CDR1 is SQVTM and CDR2 is ANQGSEA in the germline V gene. The CDR3 is 15 residues long. The CDR3: CSVGWDRGMFGEQYF. The DNA for the CDR3 is TGCAGCGTTGGGTGGGACAGGGGGATGTTCGGCGAGCAGTACTTC.

The chain combines TRBV20-1 with TRBJ2-7; 11 nucleotides line up with TRBD2. CDR3 size: 17 residues. Germline CDR1 and CDR2: DFQATT and SNEGSKA (reference sequence). The ends lost 3 bases at V and 4 bases at J; junction bases unmatched: 14. In DNA form, the CDR3 reads TGCAGTGCTAGGTCGACACTAGCGGGAGAGTTTGTTTACGAGCAGTACTTC. Translation gives CSARSTLAGEFVYEQYF.

This clonotype was counted at least ten times. The rearrangement joins TRBV2 to TRBJ2-6, with a weak D call TRBD1 (6 bases). V was trimmed by 4 bases and J by 0 bases, leaving 10 bases between them. The germline gives CDR1 SNHLY, CDR2 FYNNEI. The CDR3 spans 16 residues. CDR3 region: CASSGHRDSGANVLTF. The CDR3 DNA reads TGTGCCAGCAGTGGACACAGGGACTCTGGGGCCAACGTCCTGACTTTC.

Many counts were recorded for this clonotype. A read error may account for a junction end that differs from germline. The V gene is TRBV7-7, the J gene TRBJ2-5, with 7 positions matching TRBD2. The CDR3 runs to 14 residues. Germline values: CDR1 SSHAT, CDR2 FNYEAQ (reference sequence). CDR3 residues: CASSLYAGEETQYF. As DNA, the CDR3 is TGTGCTAGCAGCTTATATGCGGGGGAAGAGACCCAGTACTTC.

This clonotype was found a few times. CDR3 sequence reads: CASRPGVRTDTQYF. As DNA, the CDR3 is TGCGCCAGCAGGCCGGGGGTCCGCACAGATACGCAGTATTTT. The chain couples TRBV5-1 to TRBJ2-3, with TRBD2 as a possible D gene (6 bases). The CDR3 length is 14 residues. Trimming stripped 5 bases from V and 1 base from J, with 11 bases between. Germline-derived CDR1 and CDR2 are SGHRS and YFSETQ.

The genes are TRBV11-2 and TRBJ1-1, with TRBD1 as a possible D gene (5 bases). CDR1 is SGHAT and CDR2 is FQNNGV in the germline V gene. The CDR3 loop spans 14 amino acids. Between the trimmed V and J ends, which lost 8 bases and 4 bases, there was a span of 17 bases. The CDR3 DNA sequence: TGTGCCAGCGGGGGTTTATACCGGAGCACTGAAGCTTTCTTT. Protein: CASGGLYRSTEAFF.

This clonotype showed up many times. The V and J genes are TRBV12-3 or TRBV12-4 and TRBJ1-5; the D gene is possibly TRBD1 (6 bases). CDR3 length: 19 amino acids. V lost 6 bases and J lost 2, with 26 bases in between. CDR3 amino acids: CASSSQFDPPGDRNQPQHF. CDR3 sequence (DNA): TGTGCCAGCAGCTCCCAGTTCGACCCCCCAGGGGACCGCAATCAGCCCCAGCATTTT.

This clonotype has ten or more counts. The CDR3 sequence: CASGSGSLGGGYGYTF. The CDR3 DNA reads TGTGCCAGCGGTTCGGGGAGTCTTGGGGGAGGCTATGGCTACACCTTC. This sequence joins TRBV28 and TRBJ1-2; D might be TRBD1 (5 bases). CDR1 MDHEN and CDR2 SYDVKM come from the germline V gene. This CDR3 region has 16 residues. V was pared by 8 bases and J by 4 bases, with 23 bases between.

The chain recombines TRBV12-3 or TRBV12-4 with TRBJ2-3, with 14 positions matching TRBD2. CDR3 length: 18 residues. J lost 7 bases, V lost 0 bases, and 9 bases had no gene match. CDR3 sequence: CASSLAPGTSGGAHTQYF. DNA of the CDR3: TGTGCCAGCAGTTTAGCGCCCGGGACTAGCGGGGGCGCCCATACGCAGTATTTT.

This clonotype was detected ten times or more. This chain links TRBV6-4 with TRBJ2-5, with no clear D. Germline V CDR1 and CDR2: MRHNA, SNTAGT. This CDR3 spans 14 amino acids. Trimming took 4 bases from V and 7 from J, leaving 16 bases between them. In DNA form, the CDR3 reads TGTGCCAGCAGTGGGACCGGGCCCCTGGGGACCCAGTACTTC. The encoded protein is CASSGTGPLGTQYF.

This clonotype was seen many times. This rearrangement joins TRBV28 to TRBJ1-2; 11 bases fit TRBD1. V lost 3 bases to trimming and J lost 1 base; unmatched junction nucleotides: 7. This CDR3 comprises 17 residues. The V gene's germline CDR1 is MDHEN and CDR2 SYDVKM. The CDR3 loop reads CASSLWTGGGLNYGYTF. CDR3 nucleotides: TGTGCCAGCAGTTTGTGGACAGGGGGCGGCCTTAACTATGGCTACACCTTC.

Many counts were recorded for this clonotype. This chain uses TRBV27 with TRBJ1-1, with D possibly TRBD1 on 6 matching bases. In germline, CDR1 is MNHEY, CDR2 SMNVEV (reference sequence). This CDR3 is built from 14 residues. The ends were cut back, 4 bases at V and 1 base at J, with 10 bases in the middle. CDR3 amino acids: CASSSGTPNTEAFF. The CDR3 bases are TGTGCCAGCAGTTCCGGGACACCGAACACTGAAGCTTTCTTT.

The sample holds many counts of this clonotype. The CDR3 region has the DNA TGTGCCAGCAGTGCCCAGGGGGCCGTTAGCAATCAGCCCCAGCATTTT. Translation: CASSAQGAVSNQPQHF. The chain joins TRBV12-3 or TRBV12-4 to TRBJ1-5; TRBD1 matches 8 bases. Trimming cost V 5 bases and J 0 bases; bases outside gene matches: 6. The CDR3 spans 16 residues.

This clonotype was seen repeatedly, ten times or more. CDR3 region: CASSSDRSYTEAFF. The CDR3 nucleotides read TGTGCCAGCAGTTCGGACAGAAGCTACACTGAAGCTTTCTTT. The chain uses TRBV27 and TRBJ1-1, with D tentatively TRBD1 (6 bases). The germline V gene has CDR1 MNHEY and CDR2 SMNVEV (reference sequence). Deletions cut 4 bases from V and 3 bases from J, with 12 bases between. There are 14 residues in the CDR3.

This clonotype was seen many times. This chain joins TRBV11-2 and TRBJ2-7, with 8 nucleotides matching TRBD2. Per the germline V gene, CDR1 is SGHAT and CDR2 is FQNNGV. The CDR3 length is 15 residues. The junction had 13 bases not matched to a gene; V was cut back by 8 bases and J by 4 bases. The CDR3 loop is CASLKAGARVYEQYF. For the CDR3, the DNA is TGTGCCAGCCTAAAAGCGGGGGCCCGGGTGTACGAGCAGTACTTC.

J is TRBJ2-5 and V is TRBV18; no definite D call. The germline V gene encodes CDR1 KGHSH and CDR2 LQKENI. Deletions cut 2 bases from V and 2 bases from J, with 9 bases between. This CDR3 is built from 14 residues. CDR3 sequence reads: CASSPSTVQETQYF. The CDR3 DNA sequence: TGTGCCAGCTCACCAAGCACAGTACAAGAGACCCAGTACTTC.

The rearrangement joins TRBV12-3 or TRBV12-4 to TRBJ2-2; 8 bases match TRBD1. The CDR3 runs 13 residues. V lost 6 bases, J lost 7 bases, and 4 bases stayed unmatched. DNA for the CDR3: TGTGCCAGCAGCCGACAGGGGAACGGGGAGCTGTTTTTT. As protein: CASSRQGNGELFF.

The chain is built from TRBV7-2 and TRBJ2-7, with D possibly matching TRBD2 (5 bases). V lost 1 base to trimming and J lost 6 bases, with 13 bases between them. This CDR3 has 14 residues. CDR1 and CDR2 from the germline V gene are SGHTA and FQGNSA. The CDR3 reads CASSLVREYGEQYF. Written as DNA, the CDR3 is TGTGCCAGCAGCTTAGTGAGGGAGTACGGCGAGCAGTACTTC.

In regard to this clonotype: A much larger clone differs from this one at a single base, so this may be a read error. The chain joins TRBV6-2 or TRBV6-3 to TRBJ1-2, with TRBD1 matching 8 bases. The CDR3 covers 20 residues. Germline assignment: CDR1 MNHEY and CDR2 SVGEGT. CDR3 sequence (DNA): TGTGCCAGCGGTGGGTGGGGTACCCAGATTCCCAGGGGGCTGAACTGTGGCTACACCTTC. Translating it yields CASGGWGTQIPRGLNCGYTF.

This clonotype has at least ten counts. CDR3 DNA: TGTGCCAGCGCCGATACTGAGAACACCGGGGAGCTGTTTTTT. Translating gives CASADTENTGELFF. The J gene is TRBJ2-2, the V gene TRBV27; no clear D gene. In germline, CDR1 is MNHEY, CDR2 SMNVEV (reference sequence). This CDR3 has 14 amino acids. V lost 8 bases and J 1 base, leaving 11 bases between the germline ends.

The chain is built from TRBV5-5 and TRBJ2-7, with D uncertain. Trimming pared 2 bases from V and 0 bases from J, leaving 12 bases between. Germline values: CDR1 SGHKS, CDR2 YYEKEE (reference sequence). This CDR3 is built from 15 residues. The CDR3 DNA sequence: TGTGCCAGCAGCTTATATGGGAATCCCTCCTACGAGCAGTACTTC. Amino acids: CASSLYGNPSYEQYF.